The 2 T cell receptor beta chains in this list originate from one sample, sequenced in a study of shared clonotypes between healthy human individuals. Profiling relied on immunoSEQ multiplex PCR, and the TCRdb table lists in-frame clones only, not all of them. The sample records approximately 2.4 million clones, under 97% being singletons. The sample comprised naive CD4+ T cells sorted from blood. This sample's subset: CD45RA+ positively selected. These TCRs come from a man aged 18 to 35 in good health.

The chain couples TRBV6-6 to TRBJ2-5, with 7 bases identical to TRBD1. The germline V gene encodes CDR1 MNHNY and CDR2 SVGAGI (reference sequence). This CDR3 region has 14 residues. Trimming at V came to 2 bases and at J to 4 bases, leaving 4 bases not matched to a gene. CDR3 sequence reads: CASSYIRGLETQYF. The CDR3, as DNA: TGTGCCAGCAGTTACATAAGGGGGCTAGAGACCCAGTACTTC.

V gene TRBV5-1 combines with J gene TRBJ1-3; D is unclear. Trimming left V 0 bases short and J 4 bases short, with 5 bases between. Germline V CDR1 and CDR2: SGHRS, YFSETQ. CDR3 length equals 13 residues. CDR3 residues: CASSLAQGNTIYF. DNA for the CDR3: TGCGCCAGCAGCTTGGCCCAGGGAAACACCATATATTTT.